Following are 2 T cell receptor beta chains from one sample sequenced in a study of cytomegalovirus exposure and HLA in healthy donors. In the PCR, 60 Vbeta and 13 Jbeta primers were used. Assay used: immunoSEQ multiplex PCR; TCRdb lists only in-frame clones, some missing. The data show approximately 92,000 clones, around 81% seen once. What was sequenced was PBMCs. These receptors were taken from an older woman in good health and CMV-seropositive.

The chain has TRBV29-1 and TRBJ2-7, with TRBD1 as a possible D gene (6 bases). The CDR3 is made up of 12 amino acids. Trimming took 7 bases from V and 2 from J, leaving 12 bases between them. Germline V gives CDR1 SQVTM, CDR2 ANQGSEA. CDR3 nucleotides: TGCAGCGCCCAGGACAGAACCTACGAGCAGTACTTC. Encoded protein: CSAQDRTYEQYF.

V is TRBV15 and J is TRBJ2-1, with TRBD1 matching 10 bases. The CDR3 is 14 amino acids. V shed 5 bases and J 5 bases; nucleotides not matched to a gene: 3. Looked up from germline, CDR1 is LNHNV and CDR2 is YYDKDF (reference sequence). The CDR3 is CATSGGTGDNEQFF. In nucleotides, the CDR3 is TGTGCCACCAGCGGAGGGACAGGGGACAATGAGCAGTTCTTC. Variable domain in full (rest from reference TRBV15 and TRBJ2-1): DAMVIQNPRYQVTQFGKPVTLSCSQTLNHNVMYWYQQKSSQAPKLLFHYYDKDFNNEADTPDNFQSRRPNTSFCFLDIRSPGLGDTAMYLCATSGGTGDNEQFFGPGTRLTVL.